The rows below give T cell receptor beta chains drawn from one sample of a study of blood T cell repertoires in COVID-19. Generated by immunoSEQ multiplex PCR, the TCRdb table keeps only in-frame clones and is missing some. There are tens of thousands of clones in the sample; approximately 84% occur only once, and approximately 10% lies in the top ten. The sequencing sample was made of peripheral blood. All receptors come from a human donor in a cohort sampled during active COVID-19. Both conserved end residues are part of each CDR3. The order of the fields is clone size, CDR3 length, D gene, V gene, J gene, CDR3 protein, CDR3 DNA. The D gene is left open where the match is weak. Only part of the rows carry a size: once, few, many, or a class if the clone is expanded.

size: NA
length: 15
D: TRBD1
V: TRBV19
J: TRBJ1-5
CDR3: CASRATGEGNQPQHF
DNA: TGTGCCAGTAGAGCTACAGGGGAGGGCAATCAGCCCCAGCATTTT

size: NA
length: 15
D: TRBD2
V: TRBV2
J: TRBJ2-1
CDR3: CASPQTSGMVNEQFF
DNA: TGTGCCAGCCCTCAGACTAGCGGGATGGTCAATGAGCAGTTCTTC

size: NA
length: 18
D: TRBD2
V: TRBV7-2
J: TRBJ2-2
CDR3: CASSLLSGGRGPTGELFF
DNA: TGTGCCAGCAGCTTACTGAGCGGCGGGAGGGGTCCCACCGGGGAGCTGTTTTTT

size: NA
length: 15
D: NA
V: TRBV2
J: TRBJ1-4
CDR3: CASSPQGFSNEKLFF
DNA: TGTGCCAGCAGTCCGCAGGGTTTTTCTAATGAAAAACTGTTTTTT

size: NA
length: 15
D: TRBD1
V: TRBV14
J: TRBJ1-1
CDR3: CASSIRQGIFTEAFF
DNA: TGTGCCAGCAGCATTAGACAGGGAATATTTACTGAAGCTTTCTTT

size: few
length: 14
D: TRBD1
V: TRBV5-4
J: TRBJ2-7
CDR3: CASSRDRETYEQYF
DNA: TGTGCCAGCAGTAGGGACAGGGAGACCTACGAGCAGTACTTC

size: NA
length: 14
D: TRBD1
V: TRBV28
J: TRBJ1-4
CDR3: CASGTGEGTEKLFF
DNA: TGTGCCAGCGGGACAGGGGAGGGGACTGAAAAACTGTTTTTT

size: NA
length: 16
D: NA
V: TRBV9
J: TRBJ2-1
CDR3: CASSRPSAGAYNEQFF
DNA: TGTGCCAGCAGCCGCCCCAGTGCAGGGGCCTACAATGAGCAGTTCTTC

size: NA
length: 15
D: NA
V: TRBV5-6
J: TRBJ1-2
CDR3: CASSPSGGRSSGYTF
DNA: TGTGCCAGCAGCCCTAGCGGAGGGAGGTCATCCGGCTACACCTTC

size: NA
length: 14
D: NA
V: TRBV18
J: TRBJ2-7
CDR3: CASSPRADSYEQYF
DNA: TGTGCCAGCTCACCACGGGCAGACTCCTACGAGCAGTACTTC

size: NA
length: 15
D: TRBD1
V: TRBV5-1
J: TRBJ1-5
CDR3: CASSSQGTGNQPQHF
DNA: TGCGCCAGCAGCTCACAGGGGACGGGGAATCAGCCCCAGCATTTT

size: NA
length: 15
D: TRBD1
V: TRBV27
J: TRBJ1-4
CDR3: CASSTRTGVDEKLFF
DNA: TGTGCCAGCAGTACCCGGACAGGGGTCGATGAAAAACTGTTTTTT

size: NA
length: 16
D: TRBD2
V: TRBV5-1
J: TRBJ2-6
CDR3: CASSLVPGLGANVLTF
DNA: TGCGCCAGCAGCTTGGTGCCGGGACTAGGGGCCAACGTCCTGACTTTC